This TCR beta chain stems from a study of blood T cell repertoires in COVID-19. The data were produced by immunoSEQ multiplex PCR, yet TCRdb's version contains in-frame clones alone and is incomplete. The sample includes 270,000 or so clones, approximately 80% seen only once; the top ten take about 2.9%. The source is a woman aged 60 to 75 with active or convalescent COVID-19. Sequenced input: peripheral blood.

The CDR3, as DNA: TGCGCCAGCGGGACGGGACAGGGGTATCCGACCCAGTACTTC. It yields the protein CASGTGQGYPTQYF. V is TRBV5-1 and J is TRBJ2-5; 10 nucleotides line up with TRBD1. The CDR3 is made up of 14 amino acids. Germline V gene lookup returns CDR1 SGHRS and CDR2 YFSETQ. The V gene end was trimmed by 7 bases and the J gene end by 7 bases; junction bases not matched to a gene: 10.